This T cell receptor (beta chain) was sequenced for a study of T cell responses to AZD1222 COVID-19 vaccine. Concerning this clone: What it binds is not known.

Germline V gene data show CDR1 as SGHAT and CDR2 as FQNNGV. CDR3 length: 12 amino acids. With 5 bases removed from V and 10 bases from J, the gap between germline ends came to 14 bases. Study-wide results and limits: Baseline seropositives among AZD1222 recipients totaled only five or six. Donors were largely white British and mainly female; clonal diversity was possibly underestimated.

TCRdb's copy holds only in-frame clones and misses some; the assay was immunoSEQ multiplex PCR. The data show 130,000 to 150,000 clones, just over 90% seen once. The sample was peripheral blood, taken on day 0 of AZD1222 vaccination. The J gene is TRBJ1-1, the V gene TRBV11-2, with D uncertain. The clonotype comes from an adult in good health. The CDR3 loop reads CASSIGPLGAFF. The CDR3 DNA follows: TGTGCCAGCAGCATCGGACCCCTGGGAGCTTTCTTT.